These 18 T cell receptor beta chains were all obtained from the same sample, sequenced in a study of Graves' ophthalmopathy and Graves' hyperthyroidism. RNA transcripts were the source from which TCR beta CDR3 regions were amplified. The workflow started with a first-round RT-PCR run with HTBI primers and then moved on to a second-round multiplex PCR. Each CDR3 protein gets one entry after TCRdb re-called the multiplex PCR reads with MiXCR. The data hold around 470,000 distinct CDR3 sequences, with approximately 15% observed a single time. The sequencing input was blood. These receptors were obtained from a woman aged 25 to 39 with Graves' ophthalmopathy.

This clonotype showed up many times. The conserved phenylalanine or tryptophan normally closing the CDR3 is absent here, so this likely arose from a read error. The V and J genes are TRBV6-1 and TRBJ1-1; TRBD1 is a possible D gene (5 bases). Germline V CDR1 and CDR2: MNHNS, SASEGT. There are 13 residues in the CDR3. V lost 7 bases, J lost 4 bases, and 13 bases lay in between. The CDR3 loop reads CASIPDRRTEAFL. The CDR3 DNA reads TGTGCCAGCATCCCCGACAGACGCACTGAAGCTTTCCTT.

This clonotype has a count of ten or more. The CDR3 DNA reads as TGTGCCAGCAGTGGGGGCTGGAGGAACTCCTACGAGCAGTACTTC. Translation gives CASSGGWRNSYEQYF. V gene TRBV25-1 combines with J gene TRBJ2-7; D is possibly TRBD1 or TRBD2 (5 bases each). The CDR3 totals 15 residues. The germline gives CDR1 MGHDK, CDR2 SYGVNS. V was pared by 4 bases and J by 0 bases, with 13 bases between.

A word on this clonotype: A read error may be the cause here, since a much bigger clone is one base away. The chain uses TRBV4-1 and TRBJ1-2, with D possibly being TRBD1 (6 bases). The CDR3 totals 16 residues. CDR1 is MGHRA, CDR2 YSYEKL, per germline. V was shortened by 5 bases and J by 4 bases, with 20 bases between the two germline ends. CDR3 DNA: TGCGCCAGCAGCGAAGGCCCTTGGGGGCGCGGCTATGGCTACACCTTC. It codes for CASSEGPWGRGYGYTF.

This clonotype was picked up many times. The J gene is TRBJ2-7, the V gene TRBV29-1; TRBD1 matches at 10 bases. The CDR3 runs 16 residues. V gave up 7 bases and J gave up 0 bases; unmatched junction bases: 12. CDR1 is SQVTM, CDR2 ANQGSEA, per germline. The CDR3 region has the DNA TGCAGCGCCGCCGGATCTGGGACAGGGGACTCCTACGAGCAGTACTTC. It is translated as CSAAGSGTGDSYEQYF.

This clonotype was observed at least ten times. The chain carries TRBV7-6 and TRBJ2-7, with D perhaps TRBD1 or TRBD2 (5 bases each). This CDR3 has 17 residues. V dropped 5 bases and J dropped 3 bases, with 23 bases sitting between them. The germline gives CDR1 SGHVS, CDR2 FNYEAQ. In DNA form, the CDR3 reads TGTGCCAGCAGCCCCGAGGCCAAGGGACGGGTTCTCTACGAGCAGTACTTC. Its protein product is CASSPEAKGRVLYEQYF.

This clonotype was counted ten times or more. This chain connects TRBV11-3 to TRBJ1-6; D gene ambiguous. The V end was cut by 5 bases, the J end by 9 bases, with 14 bases between. CDR1 is SGHNT and CDR2 is YENEEA in the germline V gene. CDR3 size: 14 residues. This CDR3 is CASSPGDRFSPLHF. In nucleotides, the CDR3 is TGTGCCAGCAGCCCGGGAGACCGTTTTTCACCCCTCCACTTT.

This clonotype was found many times. This chain uses TRBV6-5 with TRBJ2-5; TRBD2 aligns across 8 bases. The junction had 11 bases not matched to a gene; V was cut back by 4 bases and J by 4 bases. Germline-derived CDR1 and CDR2 are MNHEY and SVGAGI. This CDR3 has 16 residues. Here the CDR3 DNA reads TGTGCCAGCAGTTTCCCAGGGAGCGGGGGAGGAGAGACCCAGTACTTC. Translated, it gives CASSFPGSGGGETQYF.

This clonotype was counted many times. The J gene is TRBJ2-7, the V gene TRBV20-1; no clear D. The CDR3 runs 13 residues. V was trimmed by 3 bases and J by 7 bases, leaving 16 bases between them. Germline values: CDR1 DFQATT, CDR2 SNEGSKA (reference sequence). CDR3 in DNA: TGCAGTGCTAGGTTTGGGTTCTCGGGTGAGCAGTACTTC. Translated, it gives CSARFGFSGEQYF.

This clonotype was recorded many times. The chain has TRBV5-6 and TRBJ2-7, with unresolved D. CDR1 SGHDT and CDR2 YYEEEE come from the germline V gene. The CDR3 has 14 residues. V shed 2 bases and J shed 3 bases, with 12 bases lying between them. CDR3 DNA: TGTGCCAGCAGCTTAAGTGGGTTGGTCTACGAGCAGTACTTC. Its translation is CASSLSGLVYEQYF.

The V call is TRBV5-1, the J call TRBJ2-5; 10 bases are a match to TRBD1. Germline V CDR1 and CDR2: SGHRS, YFSETQ. V shed 4 bases, J shed 5 bases, and the junction held 8 bases outside the gene matches. This CDR3 has 15 amino acids. Here the CDR3 reads CASSLQTGGYETQYF. CDR3 nucleotides: TGCGCCAGCAGCCTCCAGACAGGGGGCTATGAGACCCAGTACTTC.

This chain uses TRBV7-6 with TRBJ1-5; weak D call: TRBD1 (5 bases). From germline, CDR1 is SGHVS and CDR2 FNYEAQ. This CDR3 has 13 amino acids. V dropped 1 base and J dropped 9 bases, with 10 bases sitting between them. CDR3 in amino acids: CASSLGDGGPQHF. In nucleotides, the CDR3 is TGTGCCAGCAGCTTAGGGGACGGTGGGCCCCAGCATTTT.

In its sample, this clonotype was seen a few times. The chain joins TRBV20-1 to TRBJ2-2; 8 bases align to TRBD2. CDR3 length: 15 amino acids. Germline V lookup: CDR1 DFQATT, CDR2 SNEGSKA (reference sequence). V lost 0 bases and J lost 3; bases outside the gene matches: 3. The CDR3 loop reads CSARDLGGDTGELFF. In DNA, the CDR3 is TGCAGTGCTAGAGATCTCGGGGGGGACACCGGGGAGCTGTTTTTT.

The chain links TRBV6-1 to TRBJ1-2; D perhaps matches TRBD1 (5 bases). Trimming stripped 5 bases from V and 5 bases from J, with 12 bases between. Germline V gene data show CDR1 as MNHNS and CDR2 as SASEGT. The CDR3 contains 13 residues. CDR3 in amino acids: CASSTRTQYGYTF. The CDR3 coding sequence is TGTGCCAGCAGTACCCGGACACAGTATGGCTACACCTTC.

This clonotype was counted only a few times. The chain is built from TRBV6-4 and TRBJ2-5; 7 nucleotides match TRBD2. Germline assignment: CDR1 MRHNA and CDR2 SNTAGT. CDR3 length: 15 residues. The ends lost 4 bases at V and 5 bases at J; junction bases unmatched: 10. The DNA of the CDR3 is TGTGCCAGCAGTGGTCTGGCGGGGGAAAGGGAGACCCAGTACTTC. It codes for CASSGLAGERETQYF.

This clonotype was recorded at least ten times. J is TRBJ1-1 and V is TRBV12-3 or TRBV12-4, with a possible D match to TRBD1 (5 bases). V was trimmed by 6 bases and J by 10 bases, leaving 15 bases between them. The length of the CDR3 is 12 residues. CDR3 DNA: TGTGCCAGCAGCCCGAGAAGGCAGGGAGCTTTCTTT. This gives the protein CASSPRRQGAFF.

This clonotype was seen many times. The genes are TRBV2 and TRBJ1-1, with 7 bases aligning to TRBD1. CDR3 size: 14 residues. V shed 5 bases and J 6 bases; nucleotides not matched to a gene: 9. Germline V CDR1 and CDR2: SNHLY, FYNNEI. The CDR3 DNA is TGTGCCAGCAGTCGGGACAGTTCGGTCGCTGAAGCTTTCTTT. Amino acid sequence: CASSRDSSVAEAFF.

The rearrangement links TRBV20-1 to TRBJ1-5, with 7 bases identical to TRBD1. V lost 5 bases to trimming and J lost 4 bases; unmatched junction nucleotides: 14. The CDR3 sequence is 16 residues long. CDR1 DFQATT and CDR2 SNEGSKA come from the germline V gene (reference sequence). The CDR3 nucleotides are TGCAGTGCTCCGCGGGCAAATAGGGGGCGGAATCAGCCCCAGCATTTT. Protein sequence: CSAPRANRGRNQPQHF.

This clonotype has at least ten counts. The J gene is TRBJ1-6, the V gene TRBV6-1, with no clear D. The V end was cut by 6 bases, the J end by 8 bases, with 11 bases between. The V gene's germline CDR1 is MNHNS and CDR2 SASEGT. The length of the CDR3 is 13 residues. Here the CDR3 DNA reads TGTGCCAGCAGAAGTGAGGGCGATTCACCCCTCCACTTT. Its protein product is CASRSEGDSPLHF.